This T cell receptor beta chain was profiled in a study of siplizumab effects on memory and regulatory T cells (dated by TCRdb to the late 2010s). Notes on the research overall: The study examined how the anti-CD2 antibody siplizumab affects alloreactive T-cell subsets in allogeneic mixed lymphocyte reactions built from human PBMCs. On the study overall, not on this receptor specifically: Sequences below about 10^-5 frequency were poorly captured, so only a minor fraction of alloreactive clones could be mapped to unstimulated subsets. Siplizumab significantly reduced the cumulative frequency of alloreactive sequences traceable to unstimulated CD4+ memory T cells. Unstimulated naive T cells appeared to be more diverse than memory T cells, and naive cells seemed to make a substantial contribution to the alloresponse. Whether proliferating Tregs from siplizumab cultures actually had suppressive function was not functionally confirmed. Among mappable alloreactive CD4+ clones, an average Treg-derived fraction of 68.8% was observed with siplizumab, compared with less than 35% in control reactions. About 75-96% of proliferating CD4+ or CD8+ clones could not be given a naive or memory phenotype.

Libraries were built with the immunoSEQ multiplex PCR assay. The deep sequencing platform assayed about 91,000 TCR templates per sample. Genomic DNA extracted from sorted T cells was the material used for TCRbeta CDR3 sequencing. The paper's data handling went like this. The R programming language was used for clonal analysis of TCRbeta CDR3 data. Unstimulated samples were compared with post-reaction CFSE-low samples to define alloreactive CD4+ and CD8+ clones. Alloreactive CD4+ clones were assigned to regulatory or non-regulatory origin by matching sequences to sorted unstimulated Treg and non-Treg repertoires. The immuneACCESS repertoire file appears here via TCRdb, limited to in-frame rearrangements. These files lack a portion of the clones; in checked studies, under half of the deficit traces to unresolved V genes, and the cause of the others is not known. The V and J calls and clone size are taken from that table; D and trimming were inferred from the DNA. The sample records 85,000 or so clones, around 93% of which are singletons. Around a sixth of the sample is in the top ten clones.

Sorted unstimulated T cells and proliferating T cells recovered from mixed lymphocyte reactions underwent TCRbeta CDR3 sequencing. Fresh whole blood from nine to eleven HLA-typed healthy donors served as the source for isolating PBMCs. About this clone itself: This receptor's antigen is unknown. Base-call qualities are not available, and no considerably larger clone is one nucleotide away.

V is clipped by 2 bases and J by 5 bases, and the sequence between their germline boundaries is 13 bases long. The germline V gene gives CDR1 as MDHEN and CDR2 as SYDVKM. The cysteine opens and the phenylalanine closes a CDR3 of 14 amino acids. The kept DNA is CDR3 alone, 42 bases in frame from the first base. The sample was CD8+ T cells sorted from blood. This sequence was found in a human donor in good health. The rearrangement combines TRBV28 with TRBJ2-7, and the D gene may be TRBD1, 6 bases matching. The CDR3 reads as follows: CASSLSTGTNEQYF. In nucleotide form, the sequence is TGTGCCAGCAGTTTAAGTACAGGGACGAACGAGCAGTACTTC.